Following are 9 T cell receptor beta chains from one sample sequenced in a study of T cell changes during pregnancy in multiple sclerosis. Method: immunoSEQ multiplex PCR; TCRdb's copy keeps in-frame clones and lacks some. The sample contains roughly 80,000 clones, about 91% of which appear only once. The sample consisted of peripheral blood, taken before pregnancy. All receptors derive from a female donor with multiple sclerosis, enrolled in a pregnancy study.

The J gene is TRBJ2-3, the V gene TRBV4-2; 7 nucleotides match TRBD2. This CDR3 has 16 residues. The V gene's germline CDR1 is LGHNA and CDR2 YNFKEQ. V lost 2 bases, J lost 0 bases, and 5 bases stayed unmatched. The CDR3 DNA is TGTGCCAGCAGCCAACAGAGCGGGACTAGCACAGATACGCAGTATTTT. Translating gives CASSQQSGTSTDTQYF.

The chain is built from TRBV7-6 and TRBJ2-5; tentatively, D is TRBD1 (7 bases). The CDR3 spans 14 residues. The V end lost 5 bases, the J end lost 2 bases, and 12 bases lay between the germline ends. Germline V gene lookup returns CDR1 SGHVS and CDR2 FNYEAQ. The CDR3 nucleotides are TGTGCCAGCAGCCCCGGGGGACAGCAAGAGACCCAGTACTTC. This sequence encodes CASSPGGQQETQYF. Full variable domain (remainder filled in from reference TRBV7-6 and TRBJ2-5): GAGVSQSPRYKVTKRGQDVALRCDPISGHVSLYWYRQALGQGPEFLTYFNYEAQQDKSGLPNDRFSAERPEGSISTLTIQRTEQRDSAMYRCASSPGGQQETQYFGPGTRLLVL.

The V call is TRBV11-2, the J call TRBJ2-1; weak D call: TRBD1 (6 bases). V was trimmed by 7 bases and J by 4 bases, leaving 20 bases between them. The CDR3 loop spans 16 amino acids. CDR1 is SGHAT, CDR2 FQNNGV, per germline. Written as DNA, the CDR3 is TGTGCCAGCAATCCCCTCGGGGCACAGGGATACAATGAGCAGTTCTTC. Translating gives CASNPLGAQGYNEQFF.

This chain uses TRBV25-1 with TRBJ2-7; maybe TRBD1 (6 bases). Trimming shortened V by 1 base and J by 2 bases, and 9 bases separated the two germline ends. The CDR3 loop spans 14 amino acids. Germline V gene data show CDR1 as MGHDK and CDR2 as SYGVNS. The CDR3 bases are TGTGCCAGCAGTGAATCAGCAGGGGCCTACGAGCAGTACTTC. Translating it yields CASSESAGAYEQYF.

This CDR3 is CASSRTGGSYEQYF. For the CDR3, the DNA is TGTGCCAGCAGCCGGACAGGGGGTTCCTACGAGCAGTACTTC. The chain couples TRBV7-2 to TRBJ2-7; 10 nucleotides align to TRBD1. In germline, CDR1 is SGHTA, CDR2 FQGNSA. CDR3 length: 14 residues. V lost 5 bases to trimming and J lost 1 base; unmatched junction nucleotides: 2.

The V gene is TRBV11-2, the J gene TRBJ1-3; D may be TRBD1 (6 bases). Deletions cut 9 bases from V and 0 bases from J, with 15 bases between. This CDR3 comprises 15 residues. CDR1 is SGHAT, CDR2 FQNNGV, per germline. CDR3 DNA: TGTGCCAGTTGGGGGGGCCGCTCCTCTGGAAACACCATATATTTT. As protein: CASWGGRSSGNTIYF. Variable domain in full (rest from reference TRBV11-2 and TRBJ1-3): EAGVAQSPRYKIIEKRQSVAFWCNPISGHATLYWYQQILGQGPKLLIQFQNNGVVDDSQLPKDRFSAERLKGVDSTLKIQPAKLEDSAVYLCASWGGRSSGNTIYFGEGSWLTVV.

V gene TRBV5-4 combines with J gene TRBJ2-7, with D hard to call. CDR3 length: 11 amino acids. V gave up 1 base and J gave up 5 bases, with 4 bases separating them. Germline CDR1 and CDR2: SGHNT and YYREEE (reference sequence). CDR3 coding DNA: TGTGCCAGCAGCTTGTCTAACGAGCAGTACTTC. Amino acid sequence: CASSLSNEQYF.

The chain carries TRBV10-1 and TRBJ1-2; D might be TRBD1 (6 bases). In germline, CDR1 is WNHNN, CDR2 SYGVQD (reference sequence). Trimming removed 5 bases from V and 4 bases from J, with 14 bases in between. The CDR3 consists of 14 residues. The CDR3 sequence: CASSPGQSTYGYTF. The CDR3, as DNA: TGCGCCAGCAGTCCGGGACAATCTACCTATGGCTACACCTTC.

The chain links TRBV5-1 to TRBJ2-1; 10 positions match TRBD2. Germline loops: CDR1 SGHRS, CDR2 YFSETQ. This CDR3 is 14 amino acids long. V shed 6 bases, J shed 6 bases, and the junction held 6 bases outside the gene matches. The CDR3 region has the DNA TGCGCCAGCATGAGCGGGGGGGACCGCAATGAGCAGTTCTTC. It encodes CASMSGGDRNEQFF.